The 18 T cell receptor beta chains below all came from one sample that was sequenced in a study of blood T cell repertoires in COVID-19. TCRdb keeps only in-frame clones here, not all; method: immunoSEQ multiplex PCR. Of some 130,000 clones in the sample, 81% are singletons; the top ten hold over 7.5%. The specimen sequenced was peripheral blood. Receptors were obtained from a woman aged 60-70 years with active or convalescent COVID-19.

This clone was seen just once. The chain combines TRBV5-1 with TRBJ1-2, with 10 bases identical to TRBD1. Germline assignment: CDR1 SGHRS and CDR2 YFSETQ. CDR3 size: 15 residues. With 0 bases clipped from V and 6 bases from J, the junction kept 5 bases outside the gene matches. CDR3 region: CASSLVQGQGHGYTF. The CDR3 DNA follows: TGCGCCAGCAGCTTGGTTCAGGGACAGGGGCATGGCTACACCTTC.

CDR3 DNA sequence: TGTGCCAGCAGCTTAGTCCCGGGGGTTAATGAAAAACTGTTTTTT. The encoded protein is CASSLVPGVNEKLFF. The rearrangement uses TRBV7-2 and TRBJ1-4; D possibly corresponds to TRBD1 (5 bases). The V and J ends lost 1 base and 4 bases respectively, with 10 bases between them. The germline V gene encodes CDR1 SGHTA and CDR2 FQGNSA. CDR3 length equals 15 residues.

The chain joins TRBV10-3 to TRBJ1-5, with 10 bases matching TRBD1. The J segment lost 7 bases and the V segment lost 2 bases, leaving 2 bases of the junction unmatched. CDR1 ENHRY and CDR2 SYGVKD come from the germline V gene. The CDR3 covers 14 residues. CDR3 amino acids: CAISEGQGEQPQHF. Here the CDR3 DNA reads TGTGCCATCAGTGAGGGACAGGGGGAACAGCCCCAGCATTTT.

This rearrangement joins TRBV2 to TRBJ2-2, with TRBD2 matching 7 bases. The CDR3 spans 15 residues. Per the germline V gene, CDR1 is SNHLY and CDR2 is FYNNEI. V lost 8 bases and J lost 3; bases outside the gene matches: 9. In nucleotides, the CDR3 is TGTGCCAGCCGGGGAGGGGTTGTGGACACCGGGGAGCTGTTTTTT. Translated: CASRGGVVDTGELFF.

The chain couples TRBV6-5 to TRBJ2-1, with TRBD2 matching over 13 bases. Per germline, CDR1 MNHEY and CDR2 SVGAGI. V dropped 10 bases and J dropped 8; count of bases not matched to a gene: 5. The CDR3 is made up of 13 amino acids. CDR3 in amino acids: CATGLAGADEQFF. The CDR3 DNA reads TGTGCCACCGGACTAGCGGGAGCGGATGAGCAGTTCTTC.

The chain combines TRBV6-1 with TRBJ1-5; D may be TRBD1 (5 bases). The CDR3 covers 15 residues. Trimming pared 2 bases from V and 2 bases from J, leaving 10 bases between. Germline values: CDR1 MNHNS, CDR2 SASEGT. The DNA of the CDR3 is TGTGCCAGCAGTGAACAGGGTCTCCGCAATCAGCCCCAGCATTTT. Encoded protein: CASSEQGLRNQPQHF.

This clone was detected once. The J gene is TRBJ1-1, the V gene TRBV19; 10 nucleotides line up with TRBD1. CDR1 LNHDA and CDR2 SQIVND come from the germline V gene (reference sequence). The CDR3 runs 17 residues. V gave up 1 base and J gave up 5 bases; unmatched junction bases: 10. The CDR3 DNA is TGTGCCAGTAGTATAGGATCTCCTGGACAGGGGGGAACTGAAGCTTTCTTT. Its protein is CASSIGSPGQGGTEAFF.

The V gene is TRBV7-2, the J gene TRBJ1-2, with D hard to call. The CDR3 loop spans 12 amino acids. V lost 5 bases and J 7 bases, leaving 11 bases between the germline ends. From germline, CDR1 is SGHTA and CDR2 FQGNSA. The CDR3 is CASSPTEAGYTF. The CDR3 DNA reads TGTGCCAGCAGCCCTACTGAAGCTGGCTACACCTTC.

The chain has TRBV5-1 and TRBJ1-6; TRBD1 is a possible D gene (5 bases). Germline CDR1 and CDR2: SGHRS and YFSETQ. The CDR3 runs to 17 residues. Between the trimmed V and J ends, which lost 0 bases and 8 bases, there was a span of 18 bases. The CDR3: CASSLVYGRGNDSPLHF. As DNA, the CDR3 is TGCGCCAGCAGCTTGGTCTATGGGCGGGGGAACGATTCACCCCTCCACTTT.

This clone was counted many times. The chain links TRBV2 to TRBJ2-2; the D gene is possibly TRBD1 (5 bases). V lost 4 bases to trimming and J lost 8 bases, with 11 bases between them. There are 13 residues in the CDR3. The germline gives CDR1 SNHLY, CDR2 FYNNEI. The CDR3, as DNA: TGTGCCAGCAGTGGCCCACCAGGGGGGGAGCTGTTTTTT. This gives the protein CASSGPPGGELFF.

The genes are TRBV6-1 and TRBJ2-7; 8 positions agree with TRBD2. The junction had 9 bases not matched to a gene; V was cut back by 4 bases and J by 1 base. Germline assignment: CDR1 MNHNS and CDR2 SASEGT. The CDR3 length is 16 residues. The CDR3 coding sequence is TGTGCCAGCAGTGTCGACCCGGGACTAGGATCCTACGAGCAGTACTTC. Protein product: CASSVDPGLGSYEQYF.

This rearrangement joins TRBV6-5 to TRBJ1-6, with 8 bases matching TRBD1. The junction had 5 bases not matched to a gene; V was cut back by 2 bases and J by 8 bases. The CDR3 runs to 15 residues. Germline V gene lookup returns CDR1 MNHEY and CDR2 SVGAGI. The CDR3 is CASSYLDRGDSPLHF. In DNA, the CDR3 is TGTGCCAGCAGTTACCTCGACAGGGGTGATTCACCCCTCCACTTT.

V gene TRBV7-9 combines with J gene TRBJ2-1; 8 nucleotides line up with TRBD2. Germline values: CDR1 SEHNR, CDR2 FQNEAQ (reference sequence). CDR3 length: 15 amino acids. The V and J ends lost 6 bases and 7 bases, in that order; junction bases with no gene match: 11. In nucleotides, the CDR3 is TGTGCCAGCAGAGTACATAGCGGGATTTCGAATGAGCAGTTCTTC. It encodes CASRVHSGISNEQFF. Full variable domain (remainder filled in from reference TRBV7-9 and TRBJ2-1): DTGVSQNPRHKITKRGQNVTFRCDPISEHNRLYWYRQTLGQGPEFLTYFQNEAQLEKSRLLSDRFSAERPKGSFSTLEIQRTEQGDSAMYLCASRVHSGISNEQFFGPGTRLTVL.

There are a few counts of this clone. The chain combines TRBV4-3 with TRBJ2-1, with D possibly matching TRBD2 (6 bases). The V end lost 0 bases, the J end lost 5 bases, and 11 bases lay between the germline ends. The CDR3 is made up of 15 amino acids. Germline V gene lookup returns CDR1 LGHNA and CDR2 YSLEER. Here the CDR3 reads CASSQEPGSHNEQFF. CDR3 nucleotides: TGCGCCAGCAGCCAAGAACCCGGGAGTCACAATGAGCAGTTCTTC.

The J gene is TRBJ2-3, the V gene TRBV19, with 12 bases aligning to TRBD1. The J segment lost 4 bases and the V segment lost 4 bases, leaving 3 bases of the junction unmatched. Germline CDR1 is LNHDA and CDR2 is SQIVND (reference sequence). The CDR3 runs to 15 residues. The chain's CDR3 is CASSKWDRGPDTQYF. Written as DNA, the CDR3 is TGTGCCAGTAGTAAATGGGACAGGGGGCCAGATACGCAGTATTTT.

The chain combines TRBV7-8 with TRBJ2-6, with 9 positions matching TRBD1. This CDR3 is 17 amino acids long. Germline assignment: CDR1 SGHVS and CDR2 FQNEAQ. Trimming took 3 bases from V and 0 from J; bases not matched to a gene: 3. This chain's CDR3 is CASSLGQGSSGANVLTF. DNA for the CDR3: TGTGCCAGCAGCTTGGGACAGGGTAGCTCTGGGGCCAACGTCCTGACTTTC.

V gene TRBV6-5 combines with J gene TRBJ2-5, with D hard to call. CDR3 size: 13 residues. Germline CDR1 MNHEY, CDR2 SVGAGI. V gave up 10 bases and J gave up 4 bases, with 16 bases separating them. CDR3 nucleotides: TGTGCCACCTCCCTAGTTCCTCGAGAGACCCAGTACTTC. Translated, it gives CATSLVPRETQYF.

The chain uses TRBV5-1 and TRBJ2-5, with a possible D match to TRBD2 (6 bases). The CDR3 contains 15 residues. V was cut by 2 bases and J by 2 bases, with 13 bases left in between. Germline CDR1 reads SGHRS; CDR2 reads YFSETQ. The CDR3 DNA reads TGCGCCAGCAGCTTTGGGCCGGGGAGGCAAGAGACCCAGTACTTC. It yields the protein CASSFGPGRQETQYF.